The rows below give T cell receptor beta chains drawn from one sample of a study of Ad26.COV2.S vaccination and SARS-CoV-2 variants. Data came from immunoSEQ multiplex PCR; TCRdb stores just in-frame clones and leaves some out. The table includes about 240,000 clones, approximately 88% detected once. This specimen consisted of peripheral blood, obtained in a trial of Ad26.COV2.S vaccine versus placebo. The receptors were sampled from a person aged 18-65 years who received the Ad26.COV2.S COVID-19 vaccine or a placebo. Both conserved end residues are part of each CDR3. A D gene is named only where the DNA matches it firmly. Clone sizes are given selectively: once, few, many, or a class where the clone is expanded.

>NA|TRBJ1-1|TRBD1|TRBV7-9
TGTGCCAGCAGCTTAGGAGGACAGGGGAAAGCTTTCTTT
CASSLGGQGKAFF
>NA|TRBJ2-3|TRBD1|TRBV6-2/TRBV6-3
TGTGCCAGCAGTTACTCGGACAGGGGTACCTTTTACGGCACAGATACGCAGTATTTT
CASSYSDRGTFYGTDTQYF
>NA|TRBJ1-1|NA|TRBV12-3/TRBV12-4
TGTGCCAGCAGTTTTATGAACACTGAAGCTTTCTTT
CASSFMNTEAFF
>NA|TRBJ2-7|TRBD2|TRBV5-1
TGCGCCAGCAGCCTAGAGCGGGAAGCCAACGAGCAGTACTTC
CASSLEREANEQYF
>few|TRBJ2-1|NA|TRBV25-1
TGTGCCAGCAGCCCGGGCTCCCCCCACAATGAGCAGTTCTTC
CASSPGSPHNEQFF
>NA|TRBJ1-1|NA|TRBV9
TGTGCCAGCAGCGTAGAGGAAGGGACGGTTGAAGCTTTCTTT
CASSVEEGTVEAFF
>few|TRBJ1-5|NA|TRBV5-4
TGTGCCAGCAGCTGGGATCGCAATCAGCCCCAGCATTTT
CASSWDRNQPQHF
>NA|TRBJ2-5|NA|TRBV11-2
TGTGCCAGCAGCTCCAAATACGGAGGGGAGAGAGAGACCCAGTACTTC
CASSSKYGGERETQYF
>NA|TRBJ1-1|NA|TRBV7-2
TGTGCCAGCAGCTTAGTCAGGGTCAGCCTCCACACTGAAGCTTTCTTT
CASSLVRVSLHTEAFF
>NA|TRBJ1-1|NA|TRBV7-9
TGTGCCAGCAGCCCCGGAGGGACAAGCACTGAAGCTTTCTTT
CASSPGGTSTEAFF
>few|TRBJ2-1|TRBD2|TRBV5-6
TGTGCCAGCAGCTTGGGTCTTAGCGGGAGGGGCAATGAGCAGTTCTTC
CASSLGLSGRGNEQFF
>NA|TRBJ2-3|NA|TRBV27
TGTGCCAGCAGCTGGGGCTTCACAGATACGCAGTATTTT
CASSWGFTDTQYF
>once|TRBJ2-5|TRBD2|TRBV5-4
TGTGCCAGCAGCCCGCCGGGGATAGCGGGGGGAGTAGAGACCCAGTACTTC
CASSPPGIAGGVETQYF
>NA|TRBJ2-7|TRBD2|TRBV13
TGTGCCAGCAGCGCCCCCGGGACTAGACATGTAAGAGGTAGGGCCTACGAGCAGTACTTC
CASSAPGTRHVRGRAYEQYF
>NA|TRBJ1-5|NA|TRBV7-2
TGTGCCAGCAGCTTTTTTGGGGATAATCAGCCCCAGCATTTT
CASSFFGDNQPQHF
>NA|TRBJ2-5|TRBD2|TRBV15
TGTGCCACCATACGCGGGAGCGGAGAAGAGACCCAGTACTTC
CATIRGSGEETQYF
>NA|TRBJ1-2|NA|TRBV3-1/TRBV3-2
TGTGCCAGCAGCCAAGGAGGTGTGCATGGCTACACCTTC
CASSQGGVHGYTF
>NA|TRBJ2-2|TRBD1|TRBV3-1/TRBV3-2
TGTGCCAGCAGCAAAGAAGTCCAGGGGGTGTGGCCCGGGGAGCTGTTTTTT
CASSKEVQGVWPGELFF
>NA|TRBJ2-7|TRBD1|TRBV6-6
TGTGCCAGCAGGCCGGGACAGGGGACCGAGCAGTACTTC
CASRPGQGTEQYF
>few|TRBJ1-5|NA|TRBV5-1
TGCGCCAGCAGCTTGCGCATTACCTACAATCAGCCCCAGCATTTT
CASSLRITYNQPQHF
>NA|TRBJ2-5|NA|TRBV6-5
TGTGCCAGCAGGACAAGGGACCCCGGGCCCCAGTACTTC
CASRTRDPGPQYF
>NA|TRBJ1-1|NA|TRBV7-2
TGTGCCAGCAGGCCCGTGCAGGGGTCTGAAGCTTTCTTT
CASRPVQGSEAFF
>NA|TRBJ2-6|NA|TRBV5-6
TGTGCCAGCAGCCCTTTAAACTGGGGAGTAGGAGGGGCCAACGTCCTGACTTTC
CASSPLNWGVGGANVLTF
>NA|TRBJ2-1|NA|TRBV7-3
TGTGCCAGCAGCTTAAGGGTGGGATCTACCCGGAATGAGCAGTTCTTC
CASSLRVGSTRNEQFF
>few|TRBJ1-2|NA|TRBV15
TGTGCCACCAGCAGAGATGTGGGATACTATGGCTACACCTTC
CATSRDVGYYGYTF
>NA|TRBJ2-2|NA|TRBV24-1
TGTGCCACCAGTGACGCCGAGACCCCGAACACCGGGGAGCTGTTTTTT
CATSDAETPNTGELFF
>NA|TRBJ2-3|NA|TRBV28
TGTGCCAGCAGTACCGGGACTACGCAGTATTTT
CASSTGTTQYF